The clone carrying this T cell receptor (beta chain) came up once. After removal of 2 bases from V and 6 bases from J, the junction contained 8 bases not matched to a gene. The CDR3 runs 15 residues. Looked up from germline, CDR1 is SGHTA and CDR2 is FQGNSA. TCRdb keeps only in-frame clones here, not all; method: immunoSEQ multiplex PCR. In the table there are about 400,000 clones, approximately 85% of which are singletons. This specimen comes from a study of blood T cell repertoires in COVID-19. The V call is TRBV7-2, the J call TRBJ2-7; TRBD1 agrees at 9 bases. This sequence originates from a woman aged 40 to 50 with acute COVID-19. The material sequenced was PBMCs or T cells enriched from blood (not recorded which). The CDR3 bases are TGTGCCAGCAGCTTATTAAGACAGGGGGATGGCGAGCAGTACTTC. Amino acid sequence: CASSLLRQGDGEQYF.